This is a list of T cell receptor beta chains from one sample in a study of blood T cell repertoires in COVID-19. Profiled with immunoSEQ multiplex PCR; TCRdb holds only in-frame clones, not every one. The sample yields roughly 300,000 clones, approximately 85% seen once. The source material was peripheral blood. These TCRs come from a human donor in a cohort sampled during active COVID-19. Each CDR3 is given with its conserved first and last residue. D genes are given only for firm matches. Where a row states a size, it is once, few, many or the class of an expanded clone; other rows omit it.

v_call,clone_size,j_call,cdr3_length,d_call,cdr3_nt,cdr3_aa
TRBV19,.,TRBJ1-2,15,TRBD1,TGTGCCAGTAGTATGACAGGACAGGGGGCGAATTGGTACACCTTC,CASSMTGQGANWYTF
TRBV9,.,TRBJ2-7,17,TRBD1,TGTGCCAGCAGCGTAGATCGGCCGACAGGGGGTATCGACGAGCAGTACTTC,CASSVDRPTGGIDEQYF
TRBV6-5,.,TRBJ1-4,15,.,TGTGCCAGCAGTTACACCTCTAACACTAATGAAAAACTGTTTTTT,CASSYTSNTNEKLFF
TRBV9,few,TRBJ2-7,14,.,TGTGCCAGCAGCGAGTCCGCGGGGGCAAACGAGCAGTACTTC,CASSESAGANEQYF
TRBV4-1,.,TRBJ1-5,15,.,TGCGCCAGCAGCCAAGAAGCGCAGGGGTTTCAGCCCCAGCATTTT,CASSQEAQGFQPQHF
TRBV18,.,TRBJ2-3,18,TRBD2,TGTGCCAGCTCACCGCGAAGGACTAGCGGGGACGCTACAGATACGCAGTATTTT,CASSPRRTSGDATDTQYF
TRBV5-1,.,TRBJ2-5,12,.,TGCGCCAGCAGCTTGGCGGTGGAGACCCAGTACTTC,CASSLAVETQYF
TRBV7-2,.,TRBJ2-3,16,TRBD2,TGTGCCAGCAGCTTCGGGACTAGCGGAAGCACAGATACGCAGTATTTT,CASSFGTSGSTDTQYF
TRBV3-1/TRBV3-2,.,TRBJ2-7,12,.,TGTGCCAGCAGCACAGAGCCCTACGAGCAGTACTTC,CASSTEPYEQYF
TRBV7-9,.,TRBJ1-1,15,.,TGTGCCAGCAGCTTAGCGTGGGGGGAAATCGCTGAAGCTTTCTTT,CASSLAWGEIAEAFF
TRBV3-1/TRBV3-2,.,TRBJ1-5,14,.,TGTGCCAGCAGCGCCGCGGTTAGCAATCAGCCCCAGCATTTT,CASSAAVSNQPQHF
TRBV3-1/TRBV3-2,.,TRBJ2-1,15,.,TGTGCCAGCAGCCAAGAAGGTCAGGAACCAGATGAGCAGTTCTTC,CASSQEGQEPDEQFF
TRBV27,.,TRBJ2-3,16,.,TGTGCCAGCAGTTATACCGGGACTTCACGCACAGATACGCAGTATTTT,CASSYTGTSRTDTQYF
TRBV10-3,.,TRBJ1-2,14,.,TGTGCCATCAGGAAGACGGAGTATGAGGATGGCTACACCTTC,CAIRKTEYEDGYTF
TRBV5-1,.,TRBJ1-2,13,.,TGCGCCAGCAGCGCCTTAGCAGACTATGGCTACACCTTC,CASSALADYGYTF
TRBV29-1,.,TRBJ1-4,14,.,TGCAGCGTTGAAGATTTACCCCTTAGTGAAAAACTGTTTTTT,CSVEDLPLSEKLFF
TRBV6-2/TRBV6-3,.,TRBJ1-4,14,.,TGTGCCAGCAGCCGACAGGCAACTAATGAAAAACTGTTTTTT,CASSRQATNEKLFF
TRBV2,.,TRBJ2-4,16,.,TGTGCCAGCAGTGAAACTGGTGGAGGGGCCAAAAACATTCAGTACTTC,CASSETGGGAKNIQYF
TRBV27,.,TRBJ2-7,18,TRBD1,TGTGCCAGCAGTTTATCCACTCTAGGACAGGGTAGGGACTACGAGCAGTACTTC,CASSLSTLGQGRDYEQYF
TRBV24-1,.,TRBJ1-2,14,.,TGTGCCACCAGTGATTGGACAGCCGACTATGGCTACACCTTC,CATSDWTADYGYTF
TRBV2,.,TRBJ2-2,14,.,TGTGCCAGAAACAGGGCATTGAACACCGGGGAGCTGTTTTTT,CARNRALNTGELFF
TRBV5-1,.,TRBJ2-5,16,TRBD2,TGCGCCAGCAGCACCACTAGCGGAACTTACCAAGAGACCCAGTACTTC,CASSTTSGTYQETQYF
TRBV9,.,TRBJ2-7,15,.,TGTGCCAGCAGCGTCGGAGATACCGTCTCCTACGAGCAGTACTTC,CASSVGDTVSYEQYF
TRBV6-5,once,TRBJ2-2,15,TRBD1,TGTGCCAGCACAACTACAGGGGGCTTCACCGGGGAGCTGTTTTTT,CASTTTGGFTGELFF
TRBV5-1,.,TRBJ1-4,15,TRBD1,TGCGCCAGCAGCTGGGGACAGGGTATTAATGAAAAACTGTTTTTT,CASSWGQGINEKLFF
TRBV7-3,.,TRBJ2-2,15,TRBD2,TGTGCCAGCAGCTTAAAAGGACTAGAGACCGGGGAGCTGTTTTTT,CASSLKGLETGELFF
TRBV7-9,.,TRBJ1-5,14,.,TGTGCCAGCAGCTTTGGGTCGGGTGGTGAGCCCCAGCATTTT,CASSFGSGGEPQHF
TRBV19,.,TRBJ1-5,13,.,TGTGCCAGTAGTATAGGCCAGGGACAGCCCCAGCATTTT,CASSIGQGQPQHF
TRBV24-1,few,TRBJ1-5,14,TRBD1,TGTGCCACCGCCGGGACAGGGTGGCATCAGCCCCAGCATTTT,CATAGTGWHQPQHF
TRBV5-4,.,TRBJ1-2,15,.,TGTGCCAGCAGCCCCCGGACAGAATGGCCCTATGGCTACACCTTC,CASSPRTEWPYGYTF
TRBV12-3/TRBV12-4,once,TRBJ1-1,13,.,TGTGCCAGCACTTTGTTGAGGAACACTGAAGCTTTCTTT,CASTLLRNTEAFF
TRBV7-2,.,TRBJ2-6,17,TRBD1,TGTGCCAGCAGCCACGGACAGGGTCCCTCTGGGGCCAACGTCCTGACTTTC,CASSHGQGPSGANVLTF
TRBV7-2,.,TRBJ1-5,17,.,TGTGCCAGCAGCTCCGAACAGACCCCTTATAGCAATCAGCCCCAGCATTTT,CASSSEQTPYSNQPQHF
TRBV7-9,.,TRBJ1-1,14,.,TGTGCCAGCAGCTTAGCGACAGATAACACTGAAGCTTTCTTT,CASSLATDNTEAFF
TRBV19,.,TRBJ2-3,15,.,TGTGCCAGTAATGACGGGTCAGAACAAACAGATACGCAGTATTTT,CASNDGSEQTDTQYF
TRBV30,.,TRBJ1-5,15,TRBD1,TGTGCCTGGAGTGGAAATACAGGGGGCAATCAGCCCCAGCATTTT,CAWSGNTGGNQPQHF
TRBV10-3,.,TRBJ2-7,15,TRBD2,TGTGCCACCTCGACACCCAGGACTAGATCGTTCGAGCAGTACTTC,CATSTPRTRSFEQYF
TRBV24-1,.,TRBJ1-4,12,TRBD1,TGTGCCACCGCGGACAGGGCGTCAAAACTGTTTTTT,CATADRASKLFF
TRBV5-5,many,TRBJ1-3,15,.,TGTGCCAGCAGCTTGGTCTGGGCGCCTGGAAACACCATATATTTT,CASSLVWAPGNTIYF
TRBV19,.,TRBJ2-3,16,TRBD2,TGTGCCAGTAGTCGAAGACTAGCGGAGATAACAGATACGCAGTATTTT,CASSRRLAEITDTQYF
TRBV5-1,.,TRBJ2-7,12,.,TGCGCCAGCAGCGAGGAGGCCTACGAGCAGTACTTC,CASSEEAYEQYF
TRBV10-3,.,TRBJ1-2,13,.,TGTGCCACCGCGGGGATCGGAAACTATGGCTACACCTTC,CATAGIGNYGYTF
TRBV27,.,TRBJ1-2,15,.,TGTGCCAGCAGTTTTGGGGGGTCGGGCAACTATGGCTACACCTTC,CASSFGGSGNYGYTF
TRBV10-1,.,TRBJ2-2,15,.,TGCGCCAGCAGTAATGCGGGGGCCAACACCGGGGAGCTGTTTTTT,CASSNAGANTGELFF
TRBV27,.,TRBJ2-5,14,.,TGTGCCAGCAGTTACCACGGGGGGCAGGAGACCCAGTACTTC,CASSYHGGQETQYF
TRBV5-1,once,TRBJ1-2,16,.,TGCGCCAGCAGCTCCCTACAGGGTCGAGCTAACTATGGCTACACCTTC,CASSSLQGRANYGYTF
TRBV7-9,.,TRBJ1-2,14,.,TGTGCCAGCACCACCGGAGGAGGCCTCTATGGCTACACCTTC,CASTTGGGLYGYTF
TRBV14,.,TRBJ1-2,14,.,TGTGCCAGCAGCCCCGGGACATGGGGCTATGGCTACACCTTC,CASSPGTWGYGYTF
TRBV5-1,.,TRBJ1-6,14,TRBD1,TGCGCCAGCAGCAGGACAGGGGCCAATTCACCCCTCCACTTT,CASSRTGANSPLHF
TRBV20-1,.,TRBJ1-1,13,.,TGCAGTGCTAGTACGGGGGGGAACACTGAAGCTTTCTTT,CSASTGGNTEAFF
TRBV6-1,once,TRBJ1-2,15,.,TGTGCCAGCAGTGAAAGGGGGTCAGGGCTCGAGGGCTACACCTTC,CASSERGSGLEGYTF
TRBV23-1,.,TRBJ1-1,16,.,TGCGCCAGCTCCTCGGGTAGGGGGGGGAGAGGAACTGAAGCTTTCTTT,CASSSGRGGRGTEAFF
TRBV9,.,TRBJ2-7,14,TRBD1,TGTGCCAGCAGCGTAGCGGACAGGTGGGACGAGCAGTACTTC,CASSVADRWDEQYF
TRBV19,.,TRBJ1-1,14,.,TGTGCCAGTAGTCCTTGGGACACGACACCTGAAGCTTTCTTT,CASSPWDTTPEAFF
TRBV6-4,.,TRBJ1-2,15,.,TGTGCCAGCAGTGACTCGAACCAGGGGCATGATGGCTACACCTTC,CASSDSNQGHDGYTF